Listed below are T cell receptor beta chains from one sample, sequenced in a study of blood T cells in healthy people across ages. Using its own MiXCR run on the 5' RACE reads, TCRdb lists one record per CDR3 protein. The sample contains 800,000 to 950,000 distinct CDR3 sequences, 30% to 45% of which appear only once. The sequencing sample was made of blood. The receptors come from a man between 18 and 29 years old in good health. Both conserved end residues are part of each CDR3. A D gene is named only where the DNA matches it firmly. Clone size is not always given. Where it is, it says once, few, many or a class for expanded clones.

clone size	V gene	D gene	J gene	CDR3 DNA	CDR3 protein
NA	TRBV5-1	NA	TRBJ2-7	TGCGCCAGCACCTGGGACGGAAGCTCCTACAATGAGCAGTACTTC	CASTWDGSSYNEQYF
many	TRBV6-6	NA	TRBJ2-7	TGTGCCAGCGTACAGGGATCTTTCTCCTACGAGCAGTACTTC	CASVQGSFSYEQYF
few	TRBV5-1	NA	TRBJ1-1	TGCGCCAGCAGCTCGGAGATCCCGAACACTGAAGCTTTCTTT	CASSSEIPNTEAFF
many	TRBV29-1	NA	TRBJ2-3	TGCAGCGTTACCGGTGCCATTGATACGCAGTATTTT	CSVTGAIDTQYF
few	TRBV7-6	NA	TRBJ2-7	TGTGCCAGCAGCACTAGTCAGGGTTCCGAGCAGTACTTC	CASSTSQGSEQYF
once	TRBV5-6	NA	TRBJ2-1	TGTGCCAGCAGCTCCCCTACGAAAGAGGCCTACAATGAGCAGTTCTTC	CASSSPTKEAYNEQFF
many	TRBV9	TRBD1	TRBJ2-3	TGTGCCAGCAGCGTCCGGCAGGACAGGGCCACAGATACGCAGTATTTT	CASSVRQDRATDTQYF
NA	TRBV2	NA	TRBJ2-2	TGTGCCAGCAGGACAGGAAGCGGCACCGGGGAGCTGTTTTTT	CASRTGSGTGELFF
NA	TRBV7-9	NA	TRBJ2-3	TGTGCCAGCAGCGCGGAGCTTACCACAGATACGCAGTATTTT	CASSAELTTDTQYF
NA	TRBV9	NA	TRBJ1-1	TGTGCCGGCAGCGTAGTGGCAGGGCGAGGAGCTTTCTTT	CAGSVVAGRGAFF
NA	TRBV20-1	TRBD1	TRBJ2-5	TGCAGTGCTAGCGCGACCCCCGGGACAGAGGAGACCCAGTACTTC	CSASATPGTEETQYF
NA	TRBV15	TRBD1	TRBJ2-7	TGTGCCACCAGCAGATTGGACAGGGGACTTGGTGAGCAGTACTTC	CATSRLDRGLGEQYF
NA	TRBV18	NA	TRBJ2-7	TGTGCCAGCTCACCACCGCAGGGTGGGCTTAGTAACTCCTACGAGCAGTACTTC	CASSPPQGGLSNSYEQYF
few	TRBV12-3/TRBV12-4	TRBD1	TRBJ2-5	TGTGCCAGCAGTCCCGGGACAGGGACCGAAGAGACCCAGTACTTC	CASSPGTGTEETQYF
few	TRBV12-3/TRBV12-4	NA	TRBJ1-2	TGTGCCAGCAGTCTACGGACAGTTAACTATGGCTACACCTTC	CASSLRTVNYGYTF
many	TRBV4-2	NA	TRBJ1-6	TGTGCCAGCAGCCTGACACCCCTCCACTTT	CASSLTPLHF
NA	TRBV7-9	NA	TRBJ1-4	TGTGCCAGCAGCCCTCCGGGGGCAGCAAATGAAAAACTGTTTTTT	CASSPPGAANEKLFF
few	TRBV4-3	NA	TRBJ1-4	TGCGCCAGCAGCCAATCCGAGTACAATGAAAAACTGTTTTTT	CASSQSEYNEKLFF
NA	TRBV11-2	TRBD2	TRBJ2-3	TGTGCCAGCAGCTTAGGGACTAGCGGGGGGGCTGGCACAGATACGCAGTATTTT	CASSLGTSGGAGTDTQYF
NA	TRBV7-2	NA	TRBJ2-7	TGTGCCAGCAGCTTAGCTAGCTTCTACGAGCAGTACTTC	CASSLASFYEQYF
NA	TRBV4-3	NA	TRBJ2-7	TGCGCCAGCAGCCAAGAGGTGTTTGGGCCGTTGGTTTTCTCCGGGGGAAAGCAGTACTTC	CASSQEVFGPLVFSGGKQYF
few	TRBV6-6	NA	TRBJ2-1	TGTGCCAGCAGTTACTCGGGAGAATTTTACAATGAGCAGTTCTTC	CASSYSGEFYNEQFF
NA	TRBV6-1	NA	TRBJ2-3	TGTGCCAGCAGTGTAGCCCCGGGCGACCCCGTTGGGTATTTT	CASSVAPGDPVGYF
NA	TRBV10-3	NA	TRBJ1-5	TGTGCCATCAGTGAGTCTGGTATGGGTCAGCCCCAGCATTTT	CAISESGMGQPQHF
few	TRBV7-2	NA	TRBJ1-2	TGTGCCAGCAGCCCCCGGCAGGGCGGCTACACCTTC	CASSPRQGGYTF
NA	TRBV4-1	TRBD1	TRBJ1-4	TGCGCCAGCAGCCAAGGGACAGGGGTTGAAAAACTGTTTTTT	CASSQGTGVEKLFF
many	TRBV25-1	TRBD1	TRBJ2-5	TGTGCCAGCAGTGAGAGGAGGACAGGGTATCAAGAGACCCAGTACTTC	CASSERRTGYQETQYF
many	TRBV12-3/TRBV12-4	NA	TRBJ1-1	TGTGCCAGCAGTTGGACCGTGAACACTGAAGCTTTCTTT	CASSWTVNTEAFF
NA	TRBV12-3/TRBV12-4	TRBD2	TRBJ2-7	TGTGCCAGCAGTGCATCGGGACTAGCGGGTTCTGGCTACGAGCAGTACTTC	CASSASGLAGSGYEQYF
once	TRBV19	NA	TRBJ1-4	TGTGCCAGTAGTAACCCGACACGGGAAAAACTGTTTTTT	CASSNPTREKLFF